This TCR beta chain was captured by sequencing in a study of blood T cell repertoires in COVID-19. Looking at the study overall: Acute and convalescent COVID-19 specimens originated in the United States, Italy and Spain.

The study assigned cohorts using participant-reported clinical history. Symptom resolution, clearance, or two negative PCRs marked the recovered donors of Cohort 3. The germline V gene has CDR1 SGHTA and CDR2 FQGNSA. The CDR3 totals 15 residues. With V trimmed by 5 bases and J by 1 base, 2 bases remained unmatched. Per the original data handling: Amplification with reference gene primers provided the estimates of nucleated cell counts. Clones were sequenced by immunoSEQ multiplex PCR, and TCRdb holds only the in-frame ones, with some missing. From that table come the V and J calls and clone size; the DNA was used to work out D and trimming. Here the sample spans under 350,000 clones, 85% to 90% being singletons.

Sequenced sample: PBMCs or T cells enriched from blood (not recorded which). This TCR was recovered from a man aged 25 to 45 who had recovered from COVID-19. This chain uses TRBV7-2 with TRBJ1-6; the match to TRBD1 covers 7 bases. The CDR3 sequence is CASSKQGSYNSPLHF. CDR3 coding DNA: TGTGCCAGCAGCAAACAGGGGTCCTATAATTCACCCCTCCACTTT.